The entry below describes one T cell receptor beta chain. The data originate from a study of graft-versus-host responses after intestinal transplantation. Turning to the study itself: Isolated intestinal, liver-intestinal, or multivisceral transplants had been given to the recipients.

V lost 4 bases and J lost 0; bases outside the gene matches: 2. CDR3 size: 15 residues. Germline V gene sequence: CDR1 WSHSY, CDR2 SAAADI. Repertoires were generated with immunoSEQ multiplex PCR, while TCRdb's copy carries only in-frame clones and drops some. The sample contains about 17,000 clones, around 42% of which appear only once. The study plated some 200,000 CFSE-labeled responders with some 200,000 irradiated, violet-dye-labeled stimulators. Post-reaction sorting isolated proliferating CFSE-low CD3+CD4+ and CD3+CD8+ responders. The TCR sequence derives from a human patient who received an intestinal transplant. The chain combines TRBV10-2 with TRBJ2-3; 9 bases are shared with TRBD2. Source: alloreactive CD8+ T cells from a mixed lymphocyte reaction culture, taken before intestinal transplant. Subset indicated: CFSE-low proliferating T cells sorted from approximately 6-day pre-transplant mixed lymphocyte reaction (GvH or HvG direction). In DNA, the CDR3 is TGCGCCAGCAGTGTGCGGGAGGGCAGCACAGATACGCAGTATTTT. Its protein product is CASSVREGSTDTQYF.